This T cell receptor beta chain is drawn from a study of human T cells and chemical hapten exposure. This clonotype has a count of ten or more. In TCRdb, the RACE reads were re-called with MiXCR into one record per CDR3 protein. The sample comprises about 380,000 distinct CDR3 sequences, about 5.1% of which are singletons, and around 2.6% rests with the top ten. Stated time point: pre-sensitization, week 0. Documented treatment: therapeutic diphenylcyclopropenone sensitization with weekly scalp DPC. The input for sequencing was whole blood, taken in connection with sensitization to the hapten diphenylcyclopropenone (DPC). The sequence was obtained from a woman between 50 and 59 years old with alopecia areata. Some clones in this sample may be carry-over from other donors' samples.

In DNA form, the CDR3 reads TGTGCCAGCTTATGGGGAGATACGCAGTATTTT. It codes for CASLWGDTQYF. The gene calls are TRBV27 and TRBJ2-3; D not resolved. Trimming removed 8 bases at V and 5 bases at J, with 8 bases between. The CDR3 covers 11 residues. Germline V lookup: CDR1 MNHEY, CDR2 SMNVEV (reference sequence).